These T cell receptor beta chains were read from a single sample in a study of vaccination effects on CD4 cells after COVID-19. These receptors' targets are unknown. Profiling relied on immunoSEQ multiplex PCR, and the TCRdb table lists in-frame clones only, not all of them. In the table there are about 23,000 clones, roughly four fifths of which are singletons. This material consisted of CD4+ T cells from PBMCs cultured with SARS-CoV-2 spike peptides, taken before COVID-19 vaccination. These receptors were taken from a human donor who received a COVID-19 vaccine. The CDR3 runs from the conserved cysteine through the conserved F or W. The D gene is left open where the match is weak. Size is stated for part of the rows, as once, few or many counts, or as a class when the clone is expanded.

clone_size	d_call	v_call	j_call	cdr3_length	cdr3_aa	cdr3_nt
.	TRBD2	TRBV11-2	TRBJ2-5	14	CASSSSGGGETQYF	TGTGCCAGCAGCTCTAGCGGGGGAGGGGAGACCCAGTACTTC
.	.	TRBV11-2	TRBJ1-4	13	CASSVNDNEKLFF	TGTGCCAGCAGCGTTAATGATAATGAAAAACTGTTTTTT
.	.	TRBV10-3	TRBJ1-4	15	CAISARGGADEKLFF	TGTGCCATCAGTGCTAGAGGGGGGGCGGATGAAAAACTGTTTTTT
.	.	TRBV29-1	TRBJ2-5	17	CSGAIITGTQLRETQYF	TGCAGCGGTGCAATTATTACCGGGACCCAGCTTCGAGAGACCCAGTACTTC
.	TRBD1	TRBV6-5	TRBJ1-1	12	CASRGQGTEAFF	TGTGCCAGCAGGGGACAGGGGACTGAAGCTTTCTTT
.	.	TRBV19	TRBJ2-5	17	CASSISGTGHRTKTQYF	TGTGCCAGTAGTATTTCGGGAACGGGACACCGGACTAAGACCCAGTACTTC
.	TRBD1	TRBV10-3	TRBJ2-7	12	CAITTDRVEQYF	TGTGCCATCACTACGGACAGGGTCGAGCAGTACTTC
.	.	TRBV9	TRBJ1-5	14	CASSVALGNQPQHF	TGTGCCAGCAGCGTAGCTCTTGGCAATCAGCCCCAGCATTTT
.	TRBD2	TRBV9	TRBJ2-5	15	CASSESGGVVETQYF	TGTGCCAGCAGCGAGAGCGGGGGTGTCGTGGAGACCCAGTACTTC
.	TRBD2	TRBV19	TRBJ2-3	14	CASRTAGGPDTQYF	TGTGCCAGTAGAACAGCGGGAGGGCCAGATACGCAGTATTTT
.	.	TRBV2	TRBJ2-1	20	CASRPEGYSLSGSSYNEQFF	TGTGCCAGCAGACCCGAAGGATATTCGCTTAGTGGGAGCTCCTACAATGAGCAGTTCTTC
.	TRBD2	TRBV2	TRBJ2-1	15	CASSGLAGGRSSGFF	TGTGCCAGCAGTGGATTAGCGGGAGGGCGGTCTTCTGGGTTCTTC
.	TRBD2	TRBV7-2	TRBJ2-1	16	CASRHLKRESYNEQFF	TGTGCCAGCAGACACTTAAAGCGGGAGTCCTACAATGAGCAGTTCTTC
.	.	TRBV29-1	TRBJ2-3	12	CSVESDTDTQYF	TGCAGCGTTGAGTCGGACACAGATACGCAGTATTTT
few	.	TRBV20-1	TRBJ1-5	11	CSAPGQLVQHF	TGCAGTGCTCCCGGACAGCTTGTTCAGCATTTT
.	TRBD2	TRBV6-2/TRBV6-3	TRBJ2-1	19	CASSSSVFKGGGRAGEQFF	TGTGCCAGCAGTTCATCAGTGTTCAAGGGAGGCGGGAGGGCCGGTGAACAGTTCTTC
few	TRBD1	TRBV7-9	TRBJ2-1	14	CASSPRQGRDEQFF	TGTGCCAGCAGCCCGAGACAGGGCCGAGATGAGCAGTTCTTC
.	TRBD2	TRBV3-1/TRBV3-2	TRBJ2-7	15	CASSPKGLAGGEQYF	TGTGCCAGCAGCCCAAAGGGACTAGCGGGAGGGGAGCAGTACTTC
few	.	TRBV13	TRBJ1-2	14	CASSLTTGTYGYTF	TGTGCCAGCAGCTTAACCACAGGTACCTATGGCTACACCTTC
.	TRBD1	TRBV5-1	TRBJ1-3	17	CASSLTPTGGGGNTIYF	TGCGCCAGCAGCTTGACCCCGACAGGGGGGGGAGGAAACACCATATATTTT
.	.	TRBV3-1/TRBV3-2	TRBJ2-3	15	CASSPTGTSTDTQYF	TGTGCCAGCAGCCCAACTGGGACTAGCACAGATACGCAGTATTTT
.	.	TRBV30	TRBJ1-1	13	CAWARGGDTEAFF	TGTGCCTGGGCCCGGGGGGGAGACACTGAAGCTTTCTTT
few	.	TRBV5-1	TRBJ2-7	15	CASRRASDNSYEQYF	TGCGCCAGCCGGCGGGCTAGCGACAACTCCTACGAGCAGTACTTC
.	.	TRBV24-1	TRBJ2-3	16	CATSDLDGEPADTQYF	TGTGCCACCAGTGATTTGGACGGGGAGCCGGCAGATACGCAGTATTTT
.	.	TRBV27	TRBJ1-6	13	CASNRAGNSPLHF	TGTGCCAGCAACCGAGCGGGTAATTCACCCCTCCACTTT
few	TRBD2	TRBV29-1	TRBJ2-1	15	CSVRGREGEFNEQFF	TGCAGCGTTCGGGGACGGGAGGGCGAGTTCAATGAGCAGTTCTTC
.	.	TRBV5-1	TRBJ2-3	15	CASSSTGTSTDTQYF	TGCGCCAGCAGCTCGACAGGGACTAGCACAGATACGCAGTATTTT
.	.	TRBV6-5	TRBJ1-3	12	CASTLGSGTIYF	TGTGCCAGCACCCTCGGTAGCGGCACCATATATTTT
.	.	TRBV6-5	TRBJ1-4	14	CASSYDKANEKLFF	TGTGCCAGCAGTTACGACAAAGCTAATGAAAAACTGTTTTTT
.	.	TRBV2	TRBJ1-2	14	CASSEDPVVYGYTF	TGTGCCAGCAGTGAAGATCCAGTCGTCTATGGCTACACCTTC
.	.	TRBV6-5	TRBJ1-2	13	CASSSQGPYGYTF	TGTGCCAGCAGTTCCCAGGGTCCCTATGGCTACACCTTC
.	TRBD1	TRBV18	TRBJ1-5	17	CASSPRGGGVSNQPQHF	TGTGCCAGCTCACCACGAGGGGGCGGAGTGAGCAATCAGCCCCAGCATTTT
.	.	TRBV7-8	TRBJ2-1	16	CASSPMRGISYNEQFF	TGTGCCAGCAGCCCTATGCGCGGAATATCCTACAATGAGCAGTTCTTC
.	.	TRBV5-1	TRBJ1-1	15	CASSLVSSGGTEAFF	TGCGCCAGCAGCTTGGTTAGTTCTGGAGGAACTGAAGCTTTCTTT
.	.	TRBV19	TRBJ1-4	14	CASSMGGAGEKLFF	TGTGCCAGTAGTATGGGGGGGGCAGGTGAAAAACTGTTTTTT
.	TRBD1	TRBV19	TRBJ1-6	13	CASSVDRDSPLHF	TGTGCCAGTAGTGTAGACAGGGATTCACCCCTCCACTTT
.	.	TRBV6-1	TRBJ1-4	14	CASSERRDGEKLFF	TGTGCCAGCAGTGAACGCAGGGATGGTGAAAAACTGTTTTTT
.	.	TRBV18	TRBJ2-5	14	CASSQYRNQETQYF	TGTGCCAGCTCACAATACAGGAACCAAGAGACCCAGTACTTC
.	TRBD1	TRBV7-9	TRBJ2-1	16	CASSFLRTGVGGEQFF	TGTGCCAGCAGCTTCTTGAGGACAGGGGTGGGTGGTGAGCAGTTCTTC